The source of this TCR beta chain is a study of OX40 agonist ivuxolimab in advanced cancers. On the study more broadly: Around 40% of patients had received prior checkpoint inhibitor therapy. Study-wide results and limits: Expanded peripheral T-cell antigen specificity went undetermined.

Concerning this clone: Its cognate antigen is unknown. At the DNA level, this CDR3 is encoded by other sequences in the same sample as well.

Germline V CDR1 and CDR2: GTSNPN, SVGIG (reference sequence). This CDR3 comprises 15 residues. The J segment lost 10 bases and the V segment lost 5 bases, leaving 11 bases of the junction unmatched. Libraries were prepared by immunoSEQ multiplex PCR; TCRdb keeps only in-frame clonotypes and omits some of them. The top ten hold about 1.6% of the sample, which has fewer than 80,000 clones, roughly 81% seen once. Sequenced here: CD4+ or CD8+ T cells sorted from blood, sampled in a trial of the OX40 agonist ivuxolimab. The chain joins TRBV30 to TRBJ2-1; 13 nucleotides align to TRBD2. The receptor's source is an adult with an advanced solid tumor such as melanoma, head and neck, liver or kidney cancer. This chain's CDR3 is CAWDSSRTSGGEQFF. The CDR3 DNA reads as TGTGCCTGGGATTCCTCTAGGACTAGCGGGGGAGAGCAGTTCTTC.